This T cell receptor beta chain was recovered during a study of T cell changes during pregnancy in multiple sclerosis. CDR3 length equals 16 residues. Per the germline V gene, CDR1 is SGHTA and CDR2 is FQGNSA. V shed 5 bases and J 2 bases; nucleotides not matched to a gene: 8. Using immunoSEQ multiplex PCR, the repertoire was profiled, and TCRdb retains in-frame clones only, with some absent. The table shows around 95,000 clones, with nearly 95% occurring only once. The receptor comes from a female donor in good health, enrolled as a control in a pregnancy study. Sequences were derived from peripheral blood, sampled after pregnancy. V and J are TRBV7-2 and TRBJ1-5; 8 nucleotides line up with TRBD1. The CDR3 DNA reads as TGTGCCAGCAGCCTCTACCCGACAGGGGGCAATCAGCCCCAGCATTTT. Its protein is CASSLYPTGGNQPQHF. Full variable domain (remainder filled in from reference TRBV7-2 and TRBJ1-5): GAGVSQSPSNKVTEKGKDVELRCDPISGHTALYWYRQSLGQGLEFLIYFQGNSAPDKSGLPSDRFSAERTGGSVSTLTIQRTQQEDSAVYLCASSLYPTGGNQPQHFGDGTRLSIL.